This TCR beta chain was sequenced for a study of breast tumors, draining lymph nodes, adjacent tissues. This clonotype was seen ten or more times. Antigen: not known. V was clipped by 5 bases and J by 0 bases; unmatched bases: 4. The germline CDR1 and CDR2 sequences are LNHDA and SQIVND (reference sequence). The CDR3 runs to 16 residues. Axillary draining lymph nodes of breast cancer patients supplied the node samples. One entry per CDR3 protein results from TCRdb running MiXCR on the multiplex PCR reads. The data contain over 200,000 distinct CDR3 sequences, about 30% of them singletons. The study's findings and limits: That most tumor T cells come from lymph nodes remained unproven.

The sequencing sample was made of axillary lymph node tissue. The chain employs TRBV19 and TRBJ2-7; 13 bases agree with TRBD2. This receptor was taken from a female donor with breast cancer. Some clones in this sample may be carry-over from other donors' samples. This CDR3 is CASSPRLAGGSYEQYF. For the CDR3, the DNA is TGTGCCAGTAGTCCTAGACTAGCGGGAGGCTCCTACGAGCAGTACTTC.